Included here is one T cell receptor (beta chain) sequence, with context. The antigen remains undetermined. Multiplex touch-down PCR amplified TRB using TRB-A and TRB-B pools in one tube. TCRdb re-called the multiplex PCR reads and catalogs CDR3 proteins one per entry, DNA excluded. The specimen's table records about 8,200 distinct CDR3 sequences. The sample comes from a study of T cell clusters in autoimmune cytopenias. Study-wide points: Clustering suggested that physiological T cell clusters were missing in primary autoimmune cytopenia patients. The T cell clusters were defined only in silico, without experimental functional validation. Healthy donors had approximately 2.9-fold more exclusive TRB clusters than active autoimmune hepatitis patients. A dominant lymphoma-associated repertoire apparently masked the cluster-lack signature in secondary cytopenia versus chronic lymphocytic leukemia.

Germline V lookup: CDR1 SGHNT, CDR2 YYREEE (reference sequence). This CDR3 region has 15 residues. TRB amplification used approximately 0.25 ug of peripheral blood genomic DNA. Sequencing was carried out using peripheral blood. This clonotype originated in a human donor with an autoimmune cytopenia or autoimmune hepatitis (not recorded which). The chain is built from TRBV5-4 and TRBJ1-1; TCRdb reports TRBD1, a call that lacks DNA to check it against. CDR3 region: CASSKDRGRNTEAFF.